This TCR beta chain comes out of a study of T cells after yellow fever vaccination. The CDR3 loop spans 14 amino acids. The V gene's germline CDR1 is SGHAT and CDR2 FQNNGV. Deletions cut 3 bases from V and 4 bases from J, with 12 bases between. Making TCR cDNA involved 5'RACE template switching, which added UMIs and a universal primer site. TCRdb re-derived calls from the 5' RACE reads in MiXCR, one entry per CDR3 protein. This table holds about 340,000 distinct CDR3 sequences, roughly an eighth found once. This clonotype originated in a young man who received the YFV17D yellow fever vaccine. The rearrangement joins TRBV11-2 to TRBJ1-1, with a possible D match to TRBD1 (6 bases). Sequencing was performed on CD4+ T cells sorted from PBMCs, taken 15 days after the yellow fever booster vaccination. The CDR3 loop is CASSFRGQITEAFF. The CDR3 coding sequence is TGTGCCAGCAGCTTCCGGGGGCAGATCACTGAAGCTTTCTTT.